The 10 T cell receptor beta chains listed next were all sequenced from one sample in a study of beta chain features in type 1 diabetes. Expressed TCRB transcripts got sequenced, as all isolated RNA was reverse transcribed. The assay was immunoSEQ multiplex PCR, and TCRdb's table has in-frame clones only and misses some. The data hold more than 130,000 clones, with roughly 7.2% observed a single time. Sample: central memory CD4+ T cells from blood. The receptors derive from a woman aged 25 to 39 in good health.

The sample holds a few counts of this clone. The DNA of the CDR3 is TGTGCCAGTAGTATATCGTTGTCCCTATTTGGTGAGCAGTTCTTC. It specifies CASSISLSLFGEQFF. The genes are TRBV19 and TRBJ2-1; D remains ambiguous. Looked up from germline, CDR1 is LNHDA and CDR2 is SQIVND (reference sequence). V was trimmed by 2 bases and J by 9 bases, leaving 17 bases between them. This CDR3 has 15 residues.

This clone was recorded at least ten times. The chain couples TRBV5-4 to TRBJ2-7; TRBD2 matches 12 bases. Germline V gene lookup returns CDR1 SGHNT and CDR2 YYREEE (reference sequence). The CDR3 runs 16 residues. V lost 0 bases to trimming and J lost 4 bases; unmatched junction nucleotides: 5. CDR3 bases: TGTGCCAGCAGCTTGGGACTAGCGGGAGACTTATACGAGCAGTACTTC. As protein: CASSLGLAGDLYEQYF.

This clone was observed a handful of times. The chain combines TRBV29-1 with TRBJ2-7; 10 bases are shared with TRBD1. Germline values: CDR1 SQVTM, CDR2 ANQGSEA. The CDR3 consists of 14 residues. J gave up 1 base and V 4 bases, and 4 bases lay outside the gene matches. The CDR3 DNA is TGCAGCGTTGGTGGGGGACAGGGGTCCTACGAGCAGTACTTC. This gives the protein CSVGGGQGSYEQYF.

This clone was detected a few times. V and J are TRBV28 and TRBJ1-1, with no clear D. The CDR3 runs 15 residues. The V gene's germline CDR1 is MDHEN and CDR2 SYDVKM. The V gene lost 6 bases and the J gene lost 4 bases, with 18 bases spanning the gap. CDR3 amino acids: CASSPRHVPVTEAFF. The CDR3 DNA is TGTGCCAGCAGCCCTCGACACGTACCCGTCACTGAAGCTTTCTTT.

In its sample, this clone was seen a few times. This rearrangement joins TRBV9 to TRBJ1-2; D possibly corresponds to TRBD1 (5 bases). V was shortened by 2 bases and J by 7 bases, with 27 bases between the two germline ends. Germline CDR1 is SGDLS and CDR2 is YYNGEE. The CDR3 runs 18 residues. The CDR3 region has the DNA TGTGCCAGCAGCGTTGCTTCCTCGCGGGGTTCAGGCGGGGGTGGCTACACCTTC. Encoded protein: CASSVASSRGSGGGGYTF.

This clone has ten or more counts. The chain recombines TRBV29-1 with TRBJ2-4; 9 nucleotides line up with TRBD2. There are 17 residues in the CDR3. Germline CDR1 and CDR2: SQVTM and ANQGSEA. Germline trimming cut 7 bases from V and 0 bases from J; bases unmatched to any gene: 13. CDR3 nucleotides: TGCAGCGGCACCGGGACAATAGCGGGAGTAGCCAAAAACATTCAGTACTTC. Its translation: CSGTGTIAGVAKNIQYF.

This clone was detected only a few times. This sequence joins TRBV28 and TRBJ1-2, with 9 positions matching TRBD1. This CDR3 has 16 residues. In germline, CDR1 is MDHEN, CDR2 SYDVKM. The ends lost 6 bases at V and 0 bases at J; junction bases unmatched: 8. The CDR3 nucleotides are TGTGCCAGCAGCTCTTTACAGGGGGCGCCTAACTATGGCTACACCTTC. Translating gives CASSSLQGAPNYGYTF.

This chain connects TRBV6-1 to TRBJ1-2; TRBD1 agrees at 8 bases. Germline assignment: CDR1 MNHNS and CDR2 SASEGT. Germline trimming cut 3 bases from V and 8 bases from J; bases unmatched to any gene: 5. The CDR3 consists of 13 residues. CDR3 loop: CASSDQGARGYTF. The CDR3 DNA reads TGTGCCAGCAGTGATCAGGGGGCACGAGGCTACACCTTC.

This sequence joins TRBV2 and TRBJ1-2, with a possible D match to TRBD1 (6 bases). The CDR3 has 13 amino acids. CDR1 is SNHLY, CDR2 FYNNEI, per germline. V lost 3 bases and J lost 2, with 7 bases in between. The CDR3: CASSDDRNYGYTF. As DNA, the CDR3 is TGTGCCAGCAGTGATGACAGGAACTATGGCTACACCTTC.

This clone came up a few times. The chain carries TRBV7-2 and TRBJ2-3; TRBD2 agrees at 11 bases. Per the germline V gene, CDR1 is SGHTA and CDR2 is FQGNSA. The CDR3 covers 19 residues. V shed 6 bases and J 0 bases; nucleotides not matched to a gene: 14. CDR3 coding DNA: TGTGCCAGCAGGGGGACTAGCGGAGGTCCCCTCTCTAGCACAGATACGCAGTATTTT. Its protein is CASRGTSGGPLSSTDTQYF.